The present entry profiles one T cell receptor beta chain with its context. Its cognate antigen has yet to be identified. TCRdb records NextSeq 550 as the sequencer. The Human TCR Profiling Kit (MiLaboratory) was used to prepare UMI-labeled 5' RACE TRB cDNA libraries. cDNA synthesis used the entire amount of extracted RNA, and PCR amplification then used the entire amount of cDNA produced. Libraries were prepared in parallel with an identical number of PCR cycles. The original pipeline was this. With a minimum of two reads required per UMI, MIGEC and MiXCR pulled out about 50,000 +/- 9,200 unique UMI-labeled TRB cDNA molecules from each library. Each library averaged roughly 36,000 +/- 9,600 functional in-frame TRB CDR3 nucleotide clonotypes without stop codons. After downsampling to 5000 UMI-labeled TRB molecules per sample, diversity metrics, including normalized Shannon-Wiener and Chao1, were computed in VDJtools. Clonotype-size-weighted physicochemical properties of the central five CDR3 residues (interaction energy, strength, volume and Kidera factor 4) were computed in VDJtools. TCRdb reprocessed the reads and assigns one entry to each CDR3 protein sequence, leaving out DNA. These V and J calls originate from TCRdb's pipeline instead of the authors' own analysis. This sample's records show approximately 120,000 distinct CDR3 sequences. Around 0.35% of the sample belongs to the ten largest clones.

For every CD8+ T cell subset, approximately 300,000 cells were flow-sorted straight into RLT lysis buffer, and each subset was sorted in triplicate. Naive CD8+ T cells were defined stringently as CD45RO-CCR7+CD27+CD95- to exclude memory contaminants. Peripheral blood mononuclear cells were isolated from buffy coats by standard density gradient centrifugation. Naive CXCR3-negative and CXCR3-positive CD8+ T cells were flow-sorted using a FACSAria III. Total RNA was extracted from sorted cells using an RNeasy Mini Kit. This sample is drawn from a study of CXCR3-negative and CXCR3-positive naive CD8 T cells (dated by TCRdb to between 2017 and 2020). With regard to the full study: In total, some 150 million TRB reads were obtained, which works out to roughly 1.5 +/- 0.3 million reads per library. TRBV-TRBJ cluster analysis included naive subsets from about 5 donors and memory cells from 3 donors. The diversity and physicochemical repertoire analyses included around 10 donors pooled from two independent experiments. The study at large found these results: Compared with CXCR3-negative naive cells, CXCR3-positive naive cells had TRB CDR3s with higher hydrophobicity (lower Kidera factor 4), lower energy, and higher strength and volume indices. TRBV-TRBJ usage was similar between naive CXCR3-negative and CXCR3-positive cells from the same donor, while memory cells showed distinct patterns. Because CXCR3 expression was partially decreased after cryopreservation, freshly isolated PBMCs were used for most assays. Because surface CD5, which has been linked to self-reactivity in mice, was comparable between naive subsets, TCR interaction strength was also inferred from TRB CDR3 physicochemical properties. Repertoire diversity was comparably high in both naive subsets but much lower in memory CD8+ T cells.

The receptor's source is a human donor in good health. Some clones in this sample may be carry-over from other donors' samples. Input material: naive CXCR3+ CD8+ T cells from blood. The sample's cell subset or site, from its label and the paper: CD45RO-CCR7+CD27+CD95- naive CD8+ T cells expressing CXCR3 (TNR3+).

The CDR3 in this case is CASSLASQMNTEAFF. The V and J genes are TRBV7-9 and TRBJ1-1. From the cysteine through the phenylalanine, the CDR3 covers 15 amino acids. The DNA sequence is not available. The CDR1 and CDR2 encoded by the germline V gene (reference sequence) are SEHNR and FQNEAQ.